The 5 T cell receptor beta chains below come from one sample, sequenced in a study of blood T cell repertoires in COVID-19. Using immunoSEQ multiplex PCR, the repertoire was profiled, and TCRdb retains in-frame clones only, with some absent. Of 200,000 to 300,000 clones in the sample, around four fifths are singletons; the top ten hold 3.6%. Sequenced material: PBMCs or T cells enriched from blood (not recorded which). All receptors derive from a woman between 35 and 50 years old who had been exposed to COVID-19.

The chain couples TRBV6-2 or TRBV6-3 to TRBJ1-5; TRBD1 might be the D (5 bases). CDR1 MNHEY and CDR2 SVGEGT come from the germline V gene. This CDR3 spans 16 amino acids. V shed 0 bases and J shed 5 bases, with 14 bases lying between them. CDR3: CASSYSPGGPYQPQHF. The CDR3 nucleotides are TGTGCCAGCAGTTACTCCCCCGGGGGACCATATCAGCCCCAGCATTTT.

This chain links TRBV30 with TRBJ1-6, with D possibly being TRBD1 (5 bases). The CDR3 length is 14 residues. V shed 1 base and J shed 9 bases, with 13 bases lying between them. CDR1 and CDR2 (germline): GTSNPN, SVGIG (reference sequence). The CDR3 nucleotides are TGTGCCTGGAGTGATCTGTTGGGGGGTTCACCCCTCCACTTT. Protein sequence: CAWSDLLGGSPLHF.

This clone has only one observation. The chain combines TRBV11-3 with TRBJ1-1, with a weak D call TRBD1 (5 bases). Looked up from germline, CDR1 is SGHNT and CDR2 is YENEEA. This CDR3 is built from 15 residues. V dropped 3 bases and J dropped 1 base, with 12 bases sitting between them. The CDR3 sequence is CASSLTGGGNTEAFF. CDR3 nucleotides: TGTGCCAGCAGCTTGACCGGGGGGGGGAACACTGAAGCTTTCTTT. The full variable domain, in which reference TRBV11-3 and TRBJ1-1 provide the parts outside the CDR3, is EAGVVQSPRYKIIEKKQPVAFWCNPISGHNTLYWYLQNLGQGPELLIRYENEEAVDDSQLPKDRFSAERLKGVDSTLKIQPAELGDSAVYLCASSLTGGGNTEAFFGQGTRLTVV.

The chain combines TRBV7-3 with TRBJ2-3, with 12 bases fitting TRBD2. Germline CDR1 is SGHTA and CDR2 is FQGTGA. This CDR3 contains 15 residues. Trimming took 5 bases from V and 6 from J; bases not matched to a gene: 6. CDR3 residues: CASSPSGGALDTQYF. The CDR3 DNA reads as TGTGCCAGCAGCCCTAGCGGGGGGGCCTTGGATACGCAGTATTTT.

The CDR3 protein is CASSLETGFGYTF. CDR3 sequence (DNA): TGTGCCAGCAGCTTGGAGACAGGGTTCGGCTACACCTTC. The chain combines TRBV5-5 with TRBJ1-2, with 7 positions matching TRBD1. The V gene end was trimmed by 0 bases and the J gene end by 8 bases; junction bases not matched to a gene: 4. This CDR3 has 13 residues. Germline V gives CDR1 SGHKS, CDR2 YYEKEE (reference sequence).